Detailed here is one T cell receptor beta chain. The data were taken from a study of blood T cell repertoires in COVID-19. Repertoires were generated with immunoSEQ multiplex PCR, while TCRdb's copy carries only in-frame clones and drops some. This table holds roughly 99,000 clones, about nine tenths found once. The length of the CDR3 is 13 residues. The V end was cut by 1 base, the J end by 4 bases, with 7 bases between. The material sequenced was peripheral blood. This clonotype was obtained from a woman aged 25 to 39 with acute or convalescent COVID-19. The rearrangement links TRBV12-3 or TRBV12-4 to TRBJ1-2; unclear D gene. CDR3 sequence: CASSLGGLYGYTF. CDR3 DNA sequence: TGTGCCAGCAGTTTAGGAGGCCTCTATGGCTACACCTTC.